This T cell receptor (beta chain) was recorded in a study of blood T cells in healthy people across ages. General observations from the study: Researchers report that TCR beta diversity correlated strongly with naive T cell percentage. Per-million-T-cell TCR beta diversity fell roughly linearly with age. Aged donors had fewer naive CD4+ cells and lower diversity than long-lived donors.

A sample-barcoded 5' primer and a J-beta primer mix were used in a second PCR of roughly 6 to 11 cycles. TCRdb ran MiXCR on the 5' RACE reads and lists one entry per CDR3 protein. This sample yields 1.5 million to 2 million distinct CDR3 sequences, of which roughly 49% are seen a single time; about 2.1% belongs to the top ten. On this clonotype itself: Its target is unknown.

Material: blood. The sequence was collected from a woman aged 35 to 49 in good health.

The CDR3 is CASSEAGGMNYGYTF. The CDR3 DNA is TGTGCCAGCAGTGAAGCGGGGGGGATGAACTATGGCTACACCTTC. V and J are TRBV2 and TRBJ1-2, with D possibly TRBD1 on 5 matching bases. Trimming cost V 0 bases and J 2 bases, with 10 bases left between them. The CDR3 runs to 15 residues. In germline, CDR1 is SNHLY, CDR2 FYNNEI.